The clone carrying this TCR beta chain was counted a single time. This entry is derived from a study of blood T cell repertoires in COVID-19. The CDR3 covers 15 residues. Germline values: CDR1 LGHNA, CDR2 YNFKEQ. The V gene lost 1 base and the J gene lost 4 bases, with 11 bases spanning the gap. Patients in Seattle were enrolled during active infection, then followed longitudinally. As processed by the authors: Estimates of nucleated cell counts were drawn from the amplification of reference gene primers. TCRdb's table, derived via immunoSEQ multiplex PCR, lists solely in-frame clones and lacks some. The DNA gave D and trimming, while V, J and clone size come from that table. The table lists some 58,000 clones, about 83% of them singletons, with 10% in the top ten.

Sequencing was performed on peripheral blood. The chain is built from TRBV4-2 and TRBJ2-1; D might be TRBD2 (6 bases). The sequence came from a man aged 50 to 60 with COVID-19, enrolled during active disease. The CDR3 here is CASSQGSGGYNEQFF. Here the CDR3 DNA reads TGTGCCAGCAGCCAAGGTAGCGGAGGTTACAATGAGCAGTTCTTC.